Shown below are 24 T cell receptor beta chains from a single sample sequenced in a study of T cell changes during pregnancy in multiple sclerosis. Only in-frame clones appear in the TCRdb table, and some are missing; sequencing was by immunoSEQ multiplex PCR. The sample records around 99,000 clones, 92% being singletons. Here the sequenced sample was peripheral blood, taken in the third trimester of pregnancy. These receptors were obtained from a female donor in good health, enrolled as a control in a pregnancy study.

This chain connects TRBV5-1 to TRBJ1-1, with TRBD1 identical over 9 bases. Trimming at V came to 4 bases and at J to 3 bases, leaving 4 bases not matched to a gene. The CDR3 contains 14 residues. CDR1 is SGHRS, CDR2 YFSETQ, per germline. CDR3 DNA: TGCGCCAGCAGCGCACAGGGGGCCCACACTGAAGCTTTCTTT. Translated: CASSAQGAHTEAFF.

This clone was recorded a few times. The chain has TRBV2 and TRBJ2-1; 7 nucleotides line up with TRBD2. Germline CDR1 and CDR2: SNHLY and FYNNEI. V lost 7 bases and J lost 5; bases outside the gene matches: 5. This CDR3 spans 13 amino acids. CDR3 sequence reads: CASTRGRHNEQFF. DNA of the CDR3: TGTGCCAGCACGCGGGGGAGACACAATGAGCAGTTCTTC. Full variable domain (outside the CDR3, taken from reference TRBV2 and TRBJ2-1): EPEVTQTPSHQVTQMGQEVILRCVPISNHLYFYWYRQILGQKVEFLVSFYNNEISEKSEIFDDQFSVERPDGSNFTLKIRSTKLEDSAMYFCASTRGRHNEQFFGPGTRLTVL.

A note on this clone: One end of the junction fails to match germline, which may point to a read error. This rearrangement joins TRBV29-1 to TRBJ1-2; the D gene is possibly TRBD1 (5 bases). The CDR3 totals 13 residues. Germline V gene lookup returns CDR1 SQVTM and CDR2 ANQGSEA. The CDR3 sequence is CSVETFGADVTPF. CDR3 DNA: TGCAGCGTTGAGACGTTTGGGGCAGATGTTACTCCCTTC.

The genes are TRBV6-5 and TRBJ1-4; no clear D. V was trimmed by 0 bases and J by 7 bases, leaving 12 bases between them. CDR3 size: 15 residues. Germline V CDR1 and CDR2: MNHEY, SVGAGI. This CDR3 is CASSYSGSGGEKLFF. DNA of the CDR3: TGTGCCAGCAGTTACTCAGGTAGTGGAGGTGAAAAACTGTTTTTT.

The chain joins TRBV14 to TRBJ1-1, with 12 bases matching TRBD1. The germline CDR1 and CDR2 sequences are SGHDN and FVKESK. V was pared by 5 bases and J by 4 bases, with 5 bases of the junction left unmatched. There are 15 residues in the CDR3. CDR3 bases: TGTGCCAGCAGCACGGGACAGGGGGCTGTCACTGAAGCTTTCTTT. Its protein product is CASSTGQGAVTEAFF. Drawing the rest from reference TRBV14 and TRBJ1-1, the complete variable domain is EAGVTQFPSHSVIEKGQTVTLRCDPISGHDNLYWYRRVMGKEIKFLLHFVKESKQDESGMPNNRFLAERTGGTYSTLKVQPAELEDSGVYFCASSTGQGAVTEAFFGQGTRLTVV.

V is TRBV5-1 and J is TRBJ2-7; TRBD2 matches 7 bases. This CDR3 comprises 16 residues. CDR1 is SGHRS and CDR2 is YFSETQ in the germline V gene. Trimming at V came to 0 bases and at J to 0 bases, leaving 6 bases not matched to a gene. DNA for the CDR3: TGCGCCAGCAGCTTGGTAGACCGGACTAGCTCCTACGAGCAGTACTTC. Encoded protein: CASSLVDRTSSYEQYF.

The rearrangement joins TRBV2 to TRBJ1-3; D not resolved. Germline loops: CDR1 SNHLY, CDR2 FYNNEI. The CDR3 has 12 amino acids. V was shortened by 6 bases and J by 8 bases, with 11 bases between the two germline ends. CDR3 sequence (DNA): TGTGCCAGCAGGCTTCAACGGGACACCATATATTTT. This encodes CASRLQRDTIYF. Combining the CDR3 with reference TRBV2 and TRBJ1-3 gives the whole variable domain EPEVTQTPSHQVTQMGQEVILRCVPISNHLYFYWYRQILGQKVEFLVSFYNNEISEKSEIFDDQFSVERPDGSNFTLKIRSTKLEDSAMYFCASRLQRDTIYFGEGSWLTVV.

The rearrangement joins TRBV14 to TRBJ2-7; TRBD1 might be the D (5 bases). V was cut by 4 bases and J by 1 base, with 11 bases left in between. The length of the CDR3 is 14 residues. CDR1 and CDR2 from the germline V gene are SGHDN and FVKESK. The CDR3 bases are TGTGCCAGCAGCCCCCAGCAGGGTTCCTACGAGCAGTACTTC. Translation: CASSPQQGSYEQYF.

The chain combines TRBV6-5 with TRBJ1-2; 8 bases line up with TRBD1. The CDR3 runs to 15 residues. V lost 6 bases to trimming and J lost 6 bases; unmatched junction nucleotides: 12. Germline V lookup: CDR1 MNHEY, CDR2 SVGAGI. In DNA, the CDR3 is TGTGCCAGCAGCGACCCAGGGGGCGCCTCCGATGGCTACACCTTC. Translating it yields CASSDPGGASDGYTF.

CDR3: CASRWDRVYEQYF. Written as DNA, the CDR3 is TGTGCCAGCAGGTGGGACAGGGTCTACGAGCAGTACTTC. V and J are TRBV6-5 and TRBJ2-7, with 9 bases fitting TRBD1. This CDR3 is built from 13 residues. V gave up 6 bases and J gave up 3 bases; unmatched junction bases: 3. Germline CDR1 is MNHEY and CDR2 is SVGAGI.

The table lists this clone with a few counts. The V call is TRBV19, the J call TRBJ1-4; TRBD1 matches 8 bases. CDR1 LNHDA and CDR2 SQIVND come from the germline V gene (reference sequence). The V segment lost 4 bases and the J segment 6 bases; nucleotides outside the gene matches: 4. The length of the CDR3 is 14 residues. The CDR3 bases are TGTGCCAGTAGTAAACAGGGGGAGTATGAAAAACTGTTTTTT. Translating it yields CASSKQGEYEKLFF.

The chain recombines TRBV19 with TRBJ1-1, with D possibly TRBD1 on 5 matching bases. Germline V CDR1 and CDR2: LNHDA, SQIVND (reference sequence). V was trimmed by 4 bases and J by 4 bases, leaving 10 bases between them. This CDR3 spans 13 amino acids. DNA of the CDR3: TGTGCCAGTAGTACACAGGCCGGCACTGAAGCTTTCTTT. Its translation is CASSTQAGTEAFF.

V and J are TRBV5-1 and TRBJ2-2; TRBD2 might be the D (5 bases). Trimming left V 0 bases short and J 7 bases short, with 7 bases between. Per germline, CDR1 SGHRS and CDR2 YFSETQ. This CDR3 is built from 13 residues. CDR3 bases: TGCGCCAGCAGCTTGGTCGAGGGCGGGGAGCTGTTTTTT. This codes for CASSLVEGGELFF.

The CDR3 is CASSLRTGGATNEKLFF. In nucleotides, the CDR3 is TGCGCCAGCAGCTTACGGACCGGAGGTGCAACTAATGAAAAACTGTTTTTT. This rearrangement joins TRBV5-1 to TRBJ1-4; D remains unclear. The CDR3 loop spans 17 amino acids. Per germline, CDR1 SGHRS and CDR2 YFSETQ. With 2 bases removed from V and 0 bases from J, the gap between germline ends came to 14 bases.

The V gene is TRBV4-3, the J gene TRBJ2-2; D unclear. CDR1 is LGHNA and CDR2 is YSLEER in the germline V gene. This CDR3 comprises 15 residues. V shed 1 base and J shed 5 bases, with 11 bases lying between them. The CDR3 is CASSQAHPGTGELFF. CDR3 bases: TGCGCCAGCAGCCAAGCCCACCCCGGGACCGGGGAGCTGTTTTTT.

The chain joins TRBV27 to TRBJ2-7; TRBD1 agrees at 7 bases. Germline trimming cut 4 bases from V and 2 bases from J; bases unmatched to any gene: 8. Germline V lookup: CDR1 MNHEY, CDR2 SMNVEV (reference sequence). CDR3 length equals 15 residues. CDR3 bases: TGTGCCAGCAGTTCAACGGACAGGCAACCCTACGAGCAGTACTTC. Its protein product is CASSSTDRQPYEQYF.

The V and J genes are TRBV19 and TRBJ2-2, with a weak D call TRBD1 (5 bases). V was clipped by 6 bases and J by 0 bases, with 8 bases between them. CDR3 length: 14 residues. CDR1 and CDR2 from the germline V gene are LNHDA and SQIVND (reference sequence). The CDR3 region is CASSRTTNTGELFF. The CDR3 DNA reads as TGTGCCAGTAGCAGGACAACGAACACCGGGGAGCTGTTTTTT.

This clone was recorded only once. The V call is TRBV10-3, the J call TRBJ2-2; tentative D call: TRBD2 (5 bases). From germline, CDR1 is ENHRY and CDR2 SYGVKD. CDR3 size: 14 residues. Trimming left V 4 bases short and J 6 bases short, with 12 bases between. CDR3 in amino acids: CAISGNQEAGELFF. CDR3 DNA: TGTGCCATCAGTGGAAACCAGGAGGCCGGGGAGCTGTTTTTT.

The chain carries TRBV11-3 and TRBJ1-6; D uncertain. The V gene's germline CDR1 is SGHNT and CDR2 YENEEA. Trimming removed 1 base at V and 5 bases at J, with 9 bases between. This CDR3 contains 15 residues. The CDR3 coding sequence is TGTGCCAGCAGCTTAGGGCCACCCGATAATTCACCCCTCCACTTT. This encodes CASSLGPPDNSPLHF.

J is TRBJ1-1 and V is TRBV9, with 9 bases fitting TRBD1. The length of the CDR3 is 16 residues. V shed 0 bases and J 0 bases; nucleotides not matched to a gene: 3. CDR1 and CDR2 (germline): SGDLS, YYNGEE. The DNA for the CDR3 is TGTGCCAGCAGCGTAGCATGGGACAGGGTGAACACTGAAGCTTTCTTT. This sequence encodes CASSVAWDRVNTEAFF.

This chain joins TRBV25-1 and TRBJ2-3; D possibly corresponds to TRBD1 (6 bases). Germline V gene lookup returns CDR1 MGHDK and CDR2 SYGVNS. The V gene lost 11 bases and the J gene lost 0 bases, with 21 bases spanning the gap. This CDR3 is 16 amino acids long. The CDR3 DNA is TGTGCCTCCTCTACAGGGTACATCCCTAGCACAGATACGCAGTATTTT. This codes for CASSTGYIPSTDTQYF.

The chain carries TRBV2 and TRBJ2-1; 10 positions agree with TRBD2. This CDR3 comprises 17 residues. Germline V CDR1 and CDR2: SNHLY, FYNNEI. V shed 4 bases and J 1 base; nucleotides not matched to a gene: 7. CDR3 region: CASSVPLAGGSYNEQFF. The CDR3 coding sequence is TGTGCCAGCAGTGTTCCCTTAGCGGGGGGATCCTACAATGAGCAGTTCTTC.

The genes are TRBV9 and TRBJ2-1, with 10 positions matching TRBD2. There are 13 residues in the CDR3. The germline gives CDR1 SGDLS, CDR2 YYNGEE. The V gene end was trimmed by 7 bases and the J gene end by 9 bases; junction bases not matched to a gene: 7. The CDR3 coding sequence is TGTGCCAGCTCAGCGGGGGGGCTGGGTGAGCAGTTCTTC. Amino acids: CASSAGGLGEQFF.

This CDR3 is CASSRYGGGQGVDGYTF. The CDR3 DNA sequence: TGTGCCAGCAGCCGCTATGGTGGTGGACAGGGGGTTGATGGCTACACCTTC. The chain joins TRBV5-4 to TRBJ1-2; 10 bases map to TRBD1. CDR1 and CDR2 (germline): SGHNT, YYREEE (reference sequence). The CDR3 has 17 residues. The ends lost 4 bases at V and 6 bases at J; junction bases unmatched: 15.